What follows are 24 T cell receptor beta chains derived from one specimen sequenced in a study of blood T cell repertoires in COVID-19 (dated by TCRdb to the early 2020s). The method was the immunoSEQ multiplex PCR assay. What TCRdb holds here is the immuneACCESS table cut down to in-frame rearrangements. Part of the clones is not present; checked against another copy, under half of the missing clones reflect an unresolved V gene, and the others are unexplained. For this sample there are 150,000 to 200,000 clones; 70% to 85% appear just once. The leading ten clones occupy about 4.8% of the sample. Specimen: peripheral blood. The source is a woman in her twenties or thirties with acute or convalescent COVID-19.

This clone was detected ten times or more. The chain joins TRBV5-6 to TRBJ2-1; D unresolved. This CDR3 region has 11 residues. Trimming took off 3 bases at V and 10 bases at J, with 8 bases between the two ends. CDR1 SGHDT and CDR2 YYEEEE come from the germline V gene. The CDR3 spells CASSSQREQFF. The CDR3 coding sequence is TGTGCCAGCAGCTCCCAGCGAGAGCAGTTCTTC.

This clone was seen a handful of times. The chain joins TRBV5-1 to TRBJ2-1; tentative D call: TRBD2 (6 bases). CDR3 length equals 15 residues. Trimming removed 5 bases from V and 4 bases from J, with 16 bases in between. Germline-derived CDR1 and CDR2 are SGHRS and YFSETQ. The CDR3 DNA reads TGCGCCAGCAGGCCCGAGGAGGGGAGATACAATGAGCAGTTCTTC. Residues: CASRPEEGRYNEQFF.

The chain is built from TRBV28 and TRBJ2-2, with 10 bases matching TRBD1. This CDR3 spans 15 amino acids. CDR1 and CDR2 (germline): MDHEN, SYDVKM. The ends lost 7 bases at V and 9 bases at J; junction bases unmatched: 11. The DNA for the CDR3 is TGTGCCAGCATTAAGGGGACAGGGGCCTTTCGGGAGCTGTTTTTT. This encodes CASIKGTGAFRELFF.

The V and J genes are TRBV27 and TRBJ2-2; 8 positions match TRBD1. The CDR3 covers 16 residues. J was trimmed by 6 bases and V by 3 bases; bases with no gene match: 9. Germline V gives CDR1 MNHEY, CDR2 SMNVEV (reference sequence). CDR3 region: CASSFYGQGTPGELFF. CDR3 in DNA: TGTGCCAGCAGTTTTTATGGACAGGGTACCCCCGGGGAGCTGTTTTTT.

The CDR3 region is CASSELAGVQPQHF. The CDR3, as DNA: TGTGCCAGCAGCGAACTGGCGGGGGTTCAGCCCCAGCATTTT. The chain couples TRBV6-2 or TRBV6-3 to TRBJ1-5; D perhaps matches TRBD1 (5 bases). The CDR3 has 14 residues. Trimming took 6 bases from V and 6 from J, leaving 15 bases between them. Germline values: CDR1 MNHEY, CDR2 SVGEGT.

This clone has a single count. The chain uses TRBV30 and TRBJ2-1; TRBD2 agrees at 7 bases. The CDR3 is made up of 15 amino acids. The V segment lost 0 bases and the J segment 7 bases; nucleotides outside the gene matches: 9. Germline loops: CDR1 GTSNPN, CDR2 SVGIG (reference sequence). CDR3 amino acids: CAWSVGDRGVNEQFF. CDR3 nucleotides: TGTGCCTGGAGTGTGGGGGACCGGGGGGTGAATGAGCAGTTCTTC.

This sequence joins TRBV6-2 or TRBV6-3 and TRBJ2-5; D perhaps matches TRBD1 (6 bases). The V end lost 2 bases, the J end lost 5 bases, and 18 bases lay between the germline ends. In germline, CDR1 is MNHEY, CDR2 SVGEGT. The CDR3 is made up of 16 amino acids. CDR3 region: CASSYHVDRSLETQYF. The CDR3 coding sequence is TGTGCCAGCAGTTACCACGTAGACAGGAGCTTGGAGACCCAGTACTTC.

This chain links TRBV27 with TRBJ1-5; D gene uncertain. This CDR3 has 14 residues. V lost 4 bases, J lost 0 bases, and 7 bases lay in between. Germline CDR1 MNHEY, CDR2 SMNVEV (reference sequence). This chain's CDR3 is CASSSGYSNQPQHF. DNA for the CDR3: TGTGCCAGCAGTTCGGGTTATAGCAATCAGCCCCAGCATTTT.

The chain carries TRBV6-2 or TRBV6-3 and TRBJ1-2, with 8 nucleotides matching TRBD1. Trimming removed 6 bases from V and 8 bases from J; junction bases left unmatched: 11. This CDR3 comprises 14 residues. Germline CDR1 is MNHEY and CDR2 is SVGEGT. The CDR3 protein is CASSPETPGGGYTF. CDR3 nucleotides: TGTGCCAGCAGCCCGGAAACCCCAGGGGGCGGCTACACCTTC.

This clone was seen a single time. V usage is TRBV19 and J usage is TRBJ1-5; a weak D match, TRBD1 (6 bases). CDR3 length: 18 residues. From germline, CDR1 is LNHDA and CDR2 SQIVND (reference sequence). Trimming removed 5 bases from V and 4 bases from J, with 24 bases in between. DNA of the CDR3: TGTGCCAGTAGTTTATGGTTGGACAGTTTTCGCCTAAATCAGCCCCAGCATTTT. This codes for CASSLWLDSFRLNQPQHF.

The chain links TRBV12-3 or TRBV12-4 to TRBJ1-1; no reliable D call. V was shortened by 6 bases and J by 1 base, with 6 bases between the two germline ends. The CDR3 loop spans 12 amino acids. CDR3 bases: TGTGCCAGCAGCCCACAGAACACTGAAGCTTTCTTT. Encoded protein: CASSPQNTEAFF.

The chain couples TRBV28 to TRBJ1-6; D is possibly TRBD1 (6 bases). V was trimmed by 1 base and J by 7 bases, leaving 8 bases between them. Germline V gives CDR1 MDHEN, CDR2 SYDVKM. CDR3 length: 14 residues. Here the CDR3 reads CASSLYRVNSPLHF. Written as DNA, the CDR3 is TGTGCCAGCAGTTTATACAGGGTGAATTCACCCCTCCACTTT.

The J gene is TRBJ2-1, the V gene TRBV5-4; TRBD2 is a possible D gene (6 bases). Germline CDR1 SGHNT, CDR2 YYREEE (reference sequence). CDR3 length: 14 amino acids. Trimming cost V 3 bases and J 2 bases, with 9 bases left between them. The CDR3: CASSSSGPYNEQFF. For the CDR3, the DNA is TGTGCCAGCAGCTCAAGCGGGCCCTACAATGAGCAGTTCTTC.

The CDR3 region is CASSTAGGPGYGYTF. The CDR3, as DNA: TGTGCCAGCAGCACTGCGGGGGGCCCCGGCTATGGCTACACCTTC. This chain links TRBV7-2 with TRBJ1-2; the D gene is possibly TRBD1 (6 bases). This CDR3 contains 15 residues. V dropped 5 bases and J dropped 4 bases, with 17 bases sitting between them. Germline loops: CDR1 SGHTA, CDR2 FQGNSA.

This sequence joins TRBV5-1 and TRBJ2-1; 7 nucleotides align to TRBD2. CDR1 is SGHRS and CDR2 is YFSETQ in the germline V gene. V lost 3 bases, J lost 1 base, and 16 bases stayed unmatched. This CDR3 has 19 amino acids. CDR3 bases: TGCGCCAGCAGCTGGGGGAGGGTGGCGCGGGCGGCTTCCTACAATGAGCAGTTCTTC. Protein product: CASSWGRVARAASYNEQFF.

The V gene is TRBV6-4, the J gene TRBJ2-1; maybe TRBD2 (5 bases). CDR3 length: 16 amino acids. V dropped 5 bases and J dropped 1 base, with 15 bases sitting between them. Germline-derived CDR1 and CDR2 are MRHNA and SNTAGT. The CDR3 protein is CASSPVRGGSYNEQFF. For the CDR3, the DNA is TGTGCCAGCAGTCCCGTCCGGGGTGGATCCTACAATGAGCAGTTCTTC.

The rearrangement links TRBV7-2 to TRBJ2-7; possible D gene TRBD2, 6 bases. The length of the CDR3 is 14 residues. Trimming cost V 5 bases and J 4 bases, with 15 bases left between them. Germline assignment: CDR1 SGHTA and CDR2 FQGNSA. The CDR3 spells CASSQGTSNYEQYF. CDR3 bases: TGTGCCAGCAGCCAAGGGACTTCCAATTACGAGCAGTACTTC.

The rearrangement links TRBV5-1 to TRBJ2-7, with TRBD1 as a possible D gene (6 bases). This CDR3 has 18 amino acids. V dropped 0 bases and J dropped 2 bases, with 21 bases sitting between them. Germline loops: CDR1 SGHRS, CDR2 YFSETQ. DNA for the CDR3: TGCGCCAGCAGCTTGGGAGTTTCGTGGGACATCCTAACCTACGAGCAGTACTTC. Translated: CASSLGVSWDILTYEQYF.

Note on this clone: Different DNA sequences within this sample yield the same CDR3. The chain uses TRBV5-5 and TRBJ2-7, with 8 bases lining up with TRBD1. The CDR3 covers 12 residues. V lost 3 bases to trimming and J lost 7 bases; unmatched junction nucleotides: 3. CDR1 and CDR2 (germline): SGHKS, YYEKEE (reference sequence). The CDR3 region is CASSWTGSEQYF. DNA of the CDR3: TGTGCCAGCAGCTGGACAGGGAGTGAGCAGTACTTC.

This rearrangement joins TRBV5-1 to TRBJ1-1; TRBD1 might be the D (5 bases). The CDR3 consists of 11 residues. CDR1 SGHRS and CDR2 YFSETQ come from the germline V gene. Trimming removed 6 bases from V and 13 bases from J, with 16 bases in between. The DNA of the CDR3 is TGCGCCAGCAACGGGGGAACAGGTAGTTTCTTT. This encodes CASNGGTGSFF.

The chain carries TRBV7-3 and TRBJ2-3; 7 nucleotides line up with TRBD2. Looked up from germline, CDR1 is SGHTA and CDR2 is FQGTGA. The ends lost 1 base at V and 3 bases at J; junction bases unmatched: 13. The CDR3 extends over 18 amino acids. In DNA, the CDR3 is TGTGCCAGCAGCTTAAATTCCCGCGGCGGGGGAATTACAGATACGCAGTATTTT. Translation: CASSLNSRGGGITDTQYF.

The chain uses TRBV29-1 and TRBJ1-2, with TRBD1 identical over 8 bases. CDR3 length equals 13 residues. With 3 bases clipped from V and 7 bases from J, the junction kept 7 bases outside the gene matches. Germline assignment: CDR1 SQVTM and CDR2 ANQGSEA. The CDR3 DNA reads TGCAGCGTTGATCAGGGGGCAGGAGGTGGCTACACCTTC. Amino acids: CSVDQGAGGGYTF. The complete variable domain, with remaining parts taken from reference TRBV29-1 and TRBJ1-2, reads SAVISQKPSRDICQRGTSLTIQCQVDSQVTMMFWYRQQPGQSLTLIATANQGSEATYESGFVIDKFPISRPNLTFSTLTVSNMSPEDSSIYLCSVDQGAGGGYTFGSGTRLTVV.

The chain couples TRBV13 to TRBJ1-3; no clear D gene. The germline V gene has CDR1 PRHDT and CDR2 FYEKMQ (reference sequence). This CDR3 has 16 residues. The ends were cut back, 1 base at V and 1 base at J, with 11 bases in the middle. CDR3 residues: CASSLVRGFSGNTIYF. The CDR3 DNA is TGTGCCAGCAGCTTAGTAAGAGGGTTTTCTGGAAACACCATATATTTT.

The chain links TRBV7-9 to TRBJ1-2; 9 bases are shared with TRBD1. V lost 5 bases and J lost 11; bases outside the gene matches: 9. CDR1 is SEHNR, CDR2 FQNEAQ, per germline (reference sequence). CDR3 length equals 13 residues. This CDR3 reads CASSPDRDRDYTF. The CDR3 coding sequence is TGTGCCAGCAGCCCAGACCGGGACAGGGATTACACCTTC.